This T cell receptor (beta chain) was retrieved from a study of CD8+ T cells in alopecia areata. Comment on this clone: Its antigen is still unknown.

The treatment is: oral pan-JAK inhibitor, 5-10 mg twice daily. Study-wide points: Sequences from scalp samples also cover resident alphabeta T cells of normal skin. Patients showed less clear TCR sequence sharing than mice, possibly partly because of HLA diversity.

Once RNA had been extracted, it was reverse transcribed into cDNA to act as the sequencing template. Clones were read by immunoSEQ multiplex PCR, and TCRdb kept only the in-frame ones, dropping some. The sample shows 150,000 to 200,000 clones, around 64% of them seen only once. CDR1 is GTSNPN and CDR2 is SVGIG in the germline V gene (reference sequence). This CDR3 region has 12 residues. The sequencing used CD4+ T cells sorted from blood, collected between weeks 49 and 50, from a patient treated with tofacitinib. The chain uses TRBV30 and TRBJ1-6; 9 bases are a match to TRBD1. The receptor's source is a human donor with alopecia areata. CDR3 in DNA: TGTGCGGGGGACAGGGCTAATTCACCCCTCCACTTT. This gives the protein CAGDRANSPLHF. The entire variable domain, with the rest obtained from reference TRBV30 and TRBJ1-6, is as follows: SQTIHQWPATLVQPVGSPLSLECTVEGTSNPNLYWYRQAAGRGLQLLFYSVGIGQISSEVPQNLSASRPQDRQFILSSKKLLLSDSGFYLCAGDRANSPLHFGNGTRLTVT.